This TCR beta chain was recorded in a study of T cells after posttransplantation cyclophosphamide. Clones were read by immunoSEQ multiplex PCR, and TCRdb kept only the in-frame ones, dropping some. The table records roughly 30,000 clones, roughly 90% of them present only once. Cells defined as naive were viable CD3+CD4+ or CD3+CD8+ and CCR7+CD45RA+CD45RO-CD95-CD27+CD28+. Study-level results: Later post-transplant blood repertoires were often dominated by donor CD8+ memory clones.

Remarks on this clone: Antigen specificity is unknown.

In germline, CDR1 is LNHDA, CDR2 SQIVND (reference sequence). The CDR3 covers 15 residues. The V end lost 5 bases, the J end lost 7 bases, and 21 bases lay between the germline ends. The sequenced sample was naive CD4+ T cells sorted from blood. This clonotype was sampled from a young man in good health and a related stem cell transplant donor. This chain connects TRBV19 to TRBJ2-7, with D tentatively TRBD2 (7 bases). The CDR3 here is CASSRPGGGASEQYF. The CDR3 DNA sequence: TGTGCCAGTAGTCGGCCTGGAGGGGGGGCAAGTGAGCAGTACTTC.